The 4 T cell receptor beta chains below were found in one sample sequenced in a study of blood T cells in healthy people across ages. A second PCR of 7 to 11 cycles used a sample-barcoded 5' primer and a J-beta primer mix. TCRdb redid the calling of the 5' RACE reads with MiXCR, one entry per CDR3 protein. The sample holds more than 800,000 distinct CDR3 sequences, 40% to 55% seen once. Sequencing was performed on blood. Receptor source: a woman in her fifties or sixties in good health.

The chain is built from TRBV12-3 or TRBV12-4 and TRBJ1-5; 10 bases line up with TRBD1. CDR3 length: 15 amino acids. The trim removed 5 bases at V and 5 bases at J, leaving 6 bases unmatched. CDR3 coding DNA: TGTGCCAGCAGTACCAGACAGGGGGCGGATCAGCCCCAGCATTTT. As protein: CASSTRQGADQPQHF.

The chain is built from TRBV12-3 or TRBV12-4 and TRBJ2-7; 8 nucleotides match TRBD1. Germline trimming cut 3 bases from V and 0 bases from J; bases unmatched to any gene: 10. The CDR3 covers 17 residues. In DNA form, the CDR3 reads TGTGCCAGCAGTTTTCCCAAAATCAGGGGGCACTCCTACGAGCAGTACTTC. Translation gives CASSFPKIRGHSYEQYF.

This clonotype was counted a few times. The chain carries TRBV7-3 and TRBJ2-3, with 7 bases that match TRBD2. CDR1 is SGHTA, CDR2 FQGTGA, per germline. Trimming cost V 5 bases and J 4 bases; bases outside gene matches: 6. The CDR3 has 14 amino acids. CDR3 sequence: CASSHSGEPDTQYF. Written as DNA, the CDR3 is TGTGCCAGCAGCCACAGCGGGGAGCCAGATACGCAGTATTTT. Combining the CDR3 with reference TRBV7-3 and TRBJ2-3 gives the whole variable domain GAGVSQTPSNKVTEKGKYVELRCDPISGHTALYWYRQSLGQGPEFLIYFQGTGAADDSGLPNDRFFAVRPEGSVSTLKIQRTERGDSAVYLCASSHSGEPDTQYFGPGTRLTVL.

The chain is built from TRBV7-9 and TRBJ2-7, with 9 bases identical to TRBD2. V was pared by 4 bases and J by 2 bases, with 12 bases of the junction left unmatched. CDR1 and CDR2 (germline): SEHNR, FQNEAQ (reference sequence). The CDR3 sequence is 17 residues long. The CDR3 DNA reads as TGTGCCAGCAGCTATATTCTCGGGACTAGCCCGACCTACGAGCAGTACTTC. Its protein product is CASSYILGTSPTYEQYF.